This T cell receptor (beta chain) derives from a study of blood T cell repertoires in COVID-19. Study information: Specimens from acute and convalescent COVID-19 originated in the United States, Italy and Spain. PBMCs, B-cell-depleted T cells, or T cells provided the cDNA or gDNA that made up the material.

Clones were read by immunoSEQ multiplex PCR, and TCRdb kept only the in-frame ones, dropping some. Of about 370,000 clones listed, about 89% were seen once; the top ten hold around 0.86%. All exposed participants met a person with COVID-19 within 2 weeks before entering the study. Germline loops: CDR1 LNHDA, CDR2 SQIVND (reference sequence). This CDR3 comprises 15 residues. Trimming cost V 6 bases and J 0 bases, with 12 bases left between them. Sequenced material: PBMCs or T cells enriched from blood (not recorded which). The TCR comes from a middle-aged woman who had been exposed to COVID-19. V is TRBV19 and J is TRBJ1-5; D remains ambiguous. CDR3 region: CASSPLEDSNQPQHF. Written as DNA, the CDR3 is TGTGCCAGTAGCCCCTTAGAGGATAGCAATCAGCCCCAGCATTTT.